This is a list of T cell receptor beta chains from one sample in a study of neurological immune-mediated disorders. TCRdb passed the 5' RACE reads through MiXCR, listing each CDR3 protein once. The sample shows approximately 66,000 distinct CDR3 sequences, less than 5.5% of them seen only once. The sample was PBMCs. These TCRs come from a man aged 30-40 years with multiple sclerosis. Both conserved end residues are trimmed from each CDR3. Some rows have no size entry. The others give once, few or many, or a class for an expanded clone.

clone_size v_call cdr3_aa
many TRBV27 ASRRTGGAAGYT
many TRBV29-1 SVEPTYNEQF
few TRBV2 ASREGEVGQPQN
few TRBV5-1 ASSNRRSEGELF
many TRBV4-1 ASSQEPRPSSYGYT
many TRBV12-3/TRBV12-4 ASSPGFNSPLH
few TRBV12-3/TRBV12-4 ASSSQLSSPLH
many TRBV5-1 ASSLQGADSGYT
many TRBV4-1 ASRLLGTRGDTQY
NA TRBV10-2 ASRRLAGGPYTGELF
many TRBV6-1 ASSDRDIPYGYT
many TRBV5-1 ASSFRDRGEQY
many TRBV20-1 SASEGGVYNEQF
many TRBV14 ASRGLENTGELF
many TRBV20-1 SANQDSVTEAF
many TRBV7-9 ASSLFTWQAETQY
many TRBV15 ATSRGTAETQY
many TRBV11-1 ASSPAGFGELF
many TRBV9 ASSVASVRGGNEQF
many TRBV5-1 ASSLGGDTVDTQY
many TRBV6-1 ASSAAGEGAYEQY
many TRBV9 ASSVGIAKNIQY
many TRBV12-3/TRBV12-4 ASSLVGTAYGYT
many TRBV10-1 ASSGSTGYGYT
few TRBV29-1 SVADRVFRTDTQY
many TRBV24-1 ATSQRNTEAF
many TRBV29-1 SAAPGWGMNYGYT
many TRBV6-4 ASSGLASTGELF
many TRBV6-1 ASSEETGGNQPQH
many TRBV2 ASNRGGAVDTQY
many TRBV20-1 SALRLAGSTDTQY
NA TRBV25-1 ASSGSTGRTNYGYT
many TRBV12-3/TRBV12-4 ASGGGGILAFGANVLT
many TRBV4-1 ASSQGRARTEAF
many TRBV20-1 SAPDYTSLGTQY
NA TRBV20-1 SASPGNLNADTQY